The clone carrying this T cell receptor (beta chain) came up many times. Its specificity is not known. This sample was included in a study of tumor-infiltrating lymphocytes in primary liver carcinoma. General study results and limits: Relative to tumor region pairs, the tumor-adjacent and tumor-blood pairs showed overlap that was lower.

Bulk tissue was left unsorted, and RNA and DNA were co-extracted from 20-30 mg of it. Total RNA (approximately 500 ng) served as template for TCR beta cDNA synthesis primed by a constant-region primer. Slightly modified ARM-PCR, run as three nested multiplex PCR rounds, produced the TCR beta libraries. One entry per CDR3 protein, called by TCRdb with MiXCR from the multiplex PCR reads. The table shows about 120,000 distinct CDR3 sequences, with about two thirds occurring only once. Specimen: tumor-adjacent normal liver tissue. The TCR originated in a woman between 55 and 75 years old with primary liver carcinoma and hepatitis B virus infection.

The CDR3 is CATSDSTLAGGSNEQFF. The CDR3 coding sequence is TGTGCCACCAGTGATTCGACACTAGCGGGAGGGAGCAATGAGCAGTTCTTC. V usage is TRBV24-1 and J usage is TRBJ2-1; 13 nucleotides agree with TRBD2. The CDR3 has 17 residues. Looked up from germline, CDR1 is KGHDR and CDR2 is SFDVKD. Trimming removed 2 bases from V and 6 bases from J; junction bases left unmatched: 6.